This entry is about one T cell receptor beta chain. Its antigen remains unknown. The source of the sample is a study of CD8 T cells in Susac syndrome. General study findings and limits: A relatively small number of individuals underwent TCR sequencing and HLA analysis.

The authors carried out high-throughput sequencing of TCR beta. They applied it to CD8+ and CD4+ T cells obtained from blood. The trim removed 0 bases at V and 5 bases at J, leaving 5 bases unmatched. The CDR3 consists of 14 residues. Germline assignment: CDR1 SGHRS and CDR2 YFSETQ. RNA in amounts of about 0.5 to 1 ug was reverse transcribed with random hexamers. Amplification of TCR beta CDR3 used immunoSEQ multiplex PCR across 54 Vbeta and 13 Jbeta. One entry per CDR3 protein, called by TCRdb with MiXCR from the immunoSEQ multiplex PCR reads. The table lists approximately 110,000 distinct CDR3 sequences, roughly 93% of them singletons, with roughly 0.31% in the top ten.

The receptor was derived from a human donor with multiple sclerosis. The V call is TRBV5-1, the J call TRBJ2-7; 7 positions agree with TRBD2. Sample: CD8+ T cells from PBMCs. This CDR3 is CASSLGREVDEQYV. In DNA form, the CDR3 reads TGCGCCAGCAGCTTGGGCCGGGAGGTAGACGAGCAGTACGTC.